This is a list of T cell receptor beta chains from one sample in a study of T cells after yellow fever vaccination. TCRdb re-analysed the 5' RACE reads in MiXCR, keeping a single row per CDR3 protein. In the table there are approximately 550,000 distinct CDR3 sequences, less than 20% of which are singletons. The sample consisted of PBMCs, taken 15 days after the yellow fever booster vaccination. These receptor sequences come from a man aged 25 to 45 who received the YFV17D yellow fever vaccine. CDR3s include the opening cysteine and the closing phenylalanine or tryptophan. The D gene is left open where the match is weak. Size is omitted from some rows. Given values are once, few, many or a class for expanded clones.

j_call clone_size v_call d_call cdr3_aa cdr3_nt
TRBJ2-5 NA TRBV29-1 TRBD1 CSVEPPDRGEETQYF TGCAGCGTTGAGCCCCCCGACAGGGGAGAAGAGACCCAGTACTTC
TRBJ2-7 NA TRBV5-6 NA CASSAVAAVEQYF TGTGCCAGCAGCGCCGTGGCCGCTGTAGAGCAGTACTTC
TRBJ2-1 NA TRBV5-1 TRBD2 CASSPTIGGTSHNEQFF TGCGCCAGCAGCCCGACTATAGGCGGGACTAGTCACAATGAGCAGTTCTTC
TRBJ2-2 NA TRBV6-5 NA CASSYHQGAAANTGELFF TGTGCCAGCAGTTACCACCAAGGAGCGGCCGCGAACACCGGGGAGCTGTTTTTT
TRBJ2-7 NA TRBV20-1 TRBD1 CSASSDRDPYEQYF TGCAGTGCTAGCTCGGACAGGGACCCCTACGAGCAGTACTTC
TRBJ2-7 NA TRBV20-1 TRBD2 CSARRGSSYEQYF TGCAGTGCTAGGCGGGGGAGCTCCTACGAGCAGTACTTC
TRBJ1-2 NA TRBV4-3 NA CASSQDSAYYGYTF TGCGCCAGCAGCCAAGATTCGGCTTACTATGGCTACACCTTC
TRBJ2-1 NA TRBV25-1 TRBD2 CASSAGGKGFNEQFF TGTGCCAGCAGTGCGGGAGGGAAGGGCTTCAATGAGCAGTTCTTC
TRBJ2-3 few TRBV7-2 NA CASSLWADTQYF TGTGCCAGCAGCCTTTGGGCAGATACGCAGTATTTT
TRBJ1-1 NA TRBV5-5 NA CASSFRDGSEAFF TGTGCCAGCAGCTTTCGGGACGGATCTGAAGCTTTCTTT
TRBJ2-5 few TRBV5-1 TRBD2 CASSLGLAGGPETQYF TGCGCCAGCAGCTTGGGGCTAGCGGGAGGGCCGGAGACCCAGTACTTC
TRBJ2-7 few TRBV18 NA CASSPGLYYEQYF TGTGCCAGCTCACCAGGGTTGTACTACGAGCAGTACTTC
TRBJ2-7 NA TRBV10-3 NA CAISEPPTGSFYEQYF TGTGCCATCAGTGAGCCCCCCACGGGGAGCTTCTACGAGCAGTACTTC
TRBJ2-1 few TRBV7-2 NA CASSENYEQFF TGTGCCAGCAGCGAAAACTATGAGCAGTTCTTC
TRBJ2-3 few TRBV9 TRBD2 CASSAGLAGVTDTQYF TGTGCCAGCAGCGCGGGACTAGCGGGAGTCACAGATACGCAGTATTTT
TRBJ2-3 NA TRBV10-1 TRBD2 CASSGAAGADDTQYF TGCGCCAGCAGCGGTGCCGCGGGAGCGGACGATACGCAGTATTTT
TRBJ2-3 NA TRBV6-2/TRBV6-3 TRBD1 CASSTGQGIVDTQYF TGTGCCAGCAGTACCGGACAGGGGATAGTCGATACGCAGTATTTT
TRBJ2-1 few TRBV20-1 NA CSASGSAKRGLNEQFF TGCAGTGCTAGCGGGAGCGCTAAAAGGGGGCTAAATGAGCAGTTCTTC
TRBJ2-3 NA TRBV4-3 TRBD2 CASSLEPGLADNTDTQYF TGCGCCAGCAGCCTCGAACCGGGACTAGCGGACAACACAGATACGCAGTATTTT
TRBJ1-4 NA TRBV20-1 NA CSASKGWEKLFF TGCAGTGCTTCCAAGGGGTGGGAAAAACTGTTTTTT
TRBJ2-1 few TRBV7-9 NA CASSSSSRNEQFF TGTGCCAGCAGCTCCTCTTCTAGGAATGAGCAGTTCTTC
TRBJ2-4 NA TRBV18 NA CASSPGGSIQYF TGTGCCAGCTCACCAGGGGGGTCCATTCAGTACTTC
TRBJ2-5 NA TRBV5-8 NA CASSLEGNHLETQYF TGTGCCAGCAGCTTGGAAGGGAATCACCTAGAGACCCAGTACTTC
TRBJ2-1 NA TRBV5-1 NA CASSLGHPHEQFF TGCGCCAGCAGCTTGGGACACCCTCATGAGCAGTTCTTC
TRBJ2-7 NA TRBV3-1 NA CASSQEQIQYF TGTGCCAGCAGCCAAGAACAGATCCAGTACTTC
TRBJ2-3 NA TRBV29-1 TRBD2 CSAYFGSGSADTQYF TGCAGCGCGTATTTTGGTAGCGGGAGTGCAGATACGCAGTATTTT